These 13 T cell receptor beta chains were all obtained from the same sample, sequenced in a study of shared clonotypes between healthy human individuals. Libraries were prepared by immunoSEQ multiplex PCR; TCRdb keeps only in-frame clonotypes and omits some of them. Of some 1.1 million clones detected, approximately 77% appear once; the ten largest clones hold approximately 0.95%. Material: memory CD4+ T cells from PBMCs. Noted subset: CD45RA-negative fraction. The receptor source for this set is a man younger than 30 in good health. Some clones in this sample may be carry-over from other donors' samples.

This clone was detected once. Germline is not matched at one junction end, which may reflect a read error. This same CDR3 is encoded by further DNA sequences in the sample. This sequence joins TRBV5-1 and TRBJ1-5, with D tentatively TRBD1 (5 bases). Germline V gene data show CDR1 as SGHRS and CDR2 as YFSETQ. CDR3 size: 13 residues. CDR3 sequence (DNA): TGTGCCAGCAGCTTGGGGCCAGATCAGCCCCAGCATTTT. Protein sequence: CASSLGPDQPQHF.

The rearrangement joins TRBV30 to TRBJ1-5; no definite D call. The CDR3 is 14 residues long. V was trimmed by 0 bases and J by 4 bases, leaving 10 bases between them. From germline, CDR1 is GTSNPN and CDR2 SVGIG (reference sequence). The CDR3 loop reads CAWSVPPVNQPQHF. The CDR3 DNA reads TGTGCCTGGAGTGTACCTCCCGTGAATCAGCCCCAGCATTTT.

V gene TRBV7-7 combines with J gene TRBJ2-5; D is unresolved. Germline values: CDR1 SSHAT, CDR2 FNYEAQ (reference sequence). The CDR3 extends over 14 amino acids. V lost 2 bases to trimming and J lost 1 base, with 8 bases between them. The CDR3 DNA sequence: TGTGCCAGCAGCTTAAGTCAGATCCAAGAGACCCAGTACTTC. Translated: CASSLSQIQETQYF.

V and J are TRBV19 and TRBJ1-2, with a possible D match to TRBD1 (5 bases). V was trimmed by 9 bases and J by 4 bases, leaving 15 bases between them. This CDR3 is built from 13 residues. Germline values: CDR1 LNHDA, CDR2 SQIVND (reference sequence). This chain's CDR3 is CASPRGIFYGYTF. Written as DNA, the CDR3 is TGTGCCAGCCCGCGGGGGATTTTCTATGGCTACACCTTC.

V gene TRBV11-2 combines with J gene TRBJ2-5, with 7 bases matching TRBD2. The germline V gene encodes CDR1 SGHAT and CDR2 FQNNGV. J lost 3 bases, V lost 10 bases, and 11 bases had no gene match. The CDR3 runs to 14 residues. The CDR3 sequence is CATRRGIIEETQYF. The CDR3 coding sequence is TGTGCCACCAGGCGGGGGATTATCGAAGAGACCCAGTACTTC.

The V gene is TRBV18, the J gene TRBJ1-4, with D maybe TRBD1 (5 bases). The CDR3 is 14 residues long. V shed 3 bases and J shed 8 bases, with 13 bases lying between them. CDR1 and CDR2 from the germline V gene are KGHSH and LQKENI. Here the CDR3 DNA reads TGTGCCAGCTCACCCGGGACGGTACGCGAAAAACTGTTTTTT. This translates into CASSPGTVREKLFF.

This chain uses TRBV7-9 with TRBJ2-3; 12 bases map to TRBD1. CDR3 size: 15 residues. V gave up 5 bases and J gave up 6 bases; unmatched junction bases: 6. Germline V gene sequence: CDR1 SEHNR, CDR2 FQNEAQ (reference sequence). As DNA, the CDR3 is TGTGCCAGCAGCCGGGGGACAGGGGGCGTGGATACGCAGTATTTT. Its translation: CASSRGTGGVDTQYF.

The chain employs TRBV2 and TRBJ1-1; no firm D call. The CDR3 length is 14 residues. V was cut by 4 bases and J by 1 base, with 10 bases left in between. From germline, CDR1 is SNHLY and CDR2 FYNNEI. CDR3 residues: CASSVPYKNTEAFF. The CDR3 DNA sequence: TGTGCCAGCAGTGTCCCATACAAGAACACTGAAGCTTTCTTT. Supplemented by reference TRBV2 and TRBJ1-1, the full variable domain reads EPEVTQTPSHQVTQMGQEVILRCVPISNHLYFYWYRQILGQKVEFLVSFYNNEISEKSEIFDDQFSVERPDGSNFTLKIRSTKLEDSAMYFCASSVPYKNTEAFFGQGTRLTVV.

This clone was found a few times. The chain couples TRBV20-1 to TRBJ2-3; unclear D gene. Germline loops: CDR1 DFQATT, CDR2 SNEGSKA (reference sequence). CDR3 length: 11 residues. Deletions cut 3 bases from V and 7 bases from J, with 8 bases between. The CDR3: CSASPGHTQYF. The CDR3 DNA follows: TGCAGTGCTAGCCCCGGCCATACGCAGTATTTT.

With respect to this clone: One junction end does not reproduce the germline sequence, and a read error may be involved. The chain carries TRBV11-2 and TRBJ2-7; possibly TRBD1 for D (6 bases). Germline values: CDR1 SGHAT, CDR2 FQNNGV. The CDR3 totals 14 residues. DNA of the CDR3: TGCGCCAGCAGGTCACAGGGTTCGTCCTACGAGCAGTACTTC. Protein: CASRSQGSSYEQYF.

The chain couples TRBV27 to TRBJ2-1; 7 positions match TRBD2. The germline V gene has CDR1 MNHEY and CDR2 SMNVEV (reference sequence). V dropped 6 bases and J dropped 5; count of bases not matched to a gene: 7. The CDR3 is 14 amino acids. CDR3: CASRWDYRNNEQFF. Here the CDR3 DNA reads TGTGCCAGCAGGTGGGACTACCGTAACAATGAGCAGTTCTTC.

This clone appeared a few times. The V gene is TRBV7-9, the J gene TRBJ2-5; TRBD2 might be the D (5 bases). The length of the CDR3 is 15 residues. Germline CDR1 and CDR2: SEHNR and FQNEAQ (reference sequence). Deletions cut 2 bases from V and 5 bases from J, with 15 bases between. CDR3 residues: CASSLRTSRGETQYF. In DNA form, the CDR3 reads TGTGCCAGCAGCTTAAGGACGTCGCGCGGGGAGACCCAGTACTTC.

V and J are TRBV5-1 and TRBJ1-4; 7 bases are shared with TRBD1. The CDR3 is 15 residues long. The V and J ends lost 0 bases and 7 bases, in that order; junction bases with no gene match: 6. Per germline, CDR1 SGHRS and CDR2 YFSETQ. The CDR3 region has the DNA TGCGCCAGCAGCTTGGGGTCACAGGGGAGTGAAAAACTGTTTTTT. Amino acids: CASSLGSQGSEKLFF.